Included here is one T cell receptor beta chain sequence, with context. Its antigen is unknown. The sample holds no much larger clone one base away, and base qualities are not on file. From its cysteine to its phenylalanine, the CDR3 spans 15 amino acids. Kept here is only the CDR3 DNA, which spans 45 bases and is read in frame from base 1. Collaborating institutions collected whole blood in K2EDTA tubes following their own protocols. For TCRbeta analysis, collaborators shipped samples in one of three forms: frozen whole blood, isolated PBMCs, or DNA extracted from either of those sample types. The source of the sample is a study of blood T cell repertoires in COVID-19 (dated by TCRdb to 2020 to 2021). Background on the whole study: The collaborator samples originated in the United States, Italy and Spain and spanned the acute and convalescent phases of COVID-19. The material from the prospective study consisted of cDNA or gDNA derived from T cells, B-cell-depleted T cells, or PBMCs. Deeply sampled blood TCRbeta repertoires from subjects exposed to, actively infected with, or recovered from COVID-19 were included in the dataset. The repertoires were released in a freely available public database intended as a resource for research on the immune response to SARS-CoV-2. Samples came from the ongoing ImmuneRACE study (first 160 participants) plus 1,254 subjects from 6 global collaborators. The sample metadata nearly always contained a de-identified subject ID, COVID-19 status, age in years and sex. Where HLA class I and class II types were available, the types were taken from metadata supplied by the sample provider, not from assay-based typing.

Summary of the overall study and its limitations: The quantity of clinical and demographic metadata differed by source and by participant and was supplied without curation.

TCRbeta CDR3 regions were amplified from genomic DNA using the immunoSEQ Assay, a bias-controlled multiplex PCR. In the authors' own workflow: The number of nucleated cells in each sample was estimated by amplification of reference gene primers within the assay. To quantify the absolute abundance of each unique TCRbeta CDR3 rearrangement, sequence reads were collapsed and filtered. Productive Simpson clonality was computed per sample as the square root of Simpson's diversity index over productive rearrangements. In its TCRdb copy, this immuneACCESS table keeps in-frame sequences only and misses some clones. Where compared with another copy, unresolved V genes explain less than half of these, and the others have no known cause. V and J calls plus clone size are reproduced from that table; the DNA served to infer D and trimming. Present in this sample are around 68,000 clones, 90% to 95% of which were seen just once. Approximately 2.9% of the sample is held by the ten biggest clonotypes.

The receptor comes from a man aged 65 to 85 with active COVID-19. Sample: peripheral blood. This receptor chain uses TRBV21-1 and TRBJ2-3; the table's D call, TRBD1, was not checked against the DNA. TRBV21-1 is described as a pseudogene. The CDR3 is CASSKWRRDRDTQYF. The base sequence is TGTGCCAGCAGCAAATGGAGAAGGGACAGAGATACGCAGTATTTT.